This is a list of T cell receptor beta chains from one sample in a study of cytomegalovirus exposure and HLA in healthy donors. Sequencing was performed with immunoSEQ multiplex PCR; in TCRdb, only in-frame clones are kept and a portion is missing. Among 200,000 or so clones listed, about 70% were seen once. The specimen was PBMCs. These receptors were obtained from a man aged 40-55 years in good health and CMV-seropositive. CDR3s include the opening cysteine and the closing phenylalanine or tryptophan.

TRBV5-1	TRBJ2-2	CASSLGHNTGELFF
TRBV6-1	TRBJ2-1	CASSEGTGFLNEQFF
TRBV4-1	TRBJ1-4	CASSRGQTGGGKLFF
TRBV4-3	TRBJ1-4	CASSHFRGKLFF
TRBV28	TRBJ1-5	CASTEGGRSREAQHF
TRBV5-1	TRBJ2-7	CASSPQGGNYEQYF
TRBV4-3	TRBJ1-4	CASSQAGTVNPTNEKLFF
TRBV2	TRBJ2-7	CASSGAWVPEQYF
TRBV5-6	TRBJ1-4	CASSRGVEKTGEKLFF
TRBV29-1	TRBJ1-1	CSVRHARENTEAFF
TRBV13	TRBJ2-7	CASSFITDSGKYF
TRBV28	TRBJ2-7	CASRRIPGQGFYEQYF
TRBV10-3	TRBJ2-3	CAISDRSTDTQYF
TRBV9	TRBJ1-6	CASSGRQGAGNYNSPLHF
TRBV5-1	TRBJ1-4	CASSLGGAGGTNEKLFF
TRBV7-2	TRBJ2-7	CASSLSLAGPKYF
TRBV5-8	TRBJ1-5	CASSLRGGAKGNQPQHF
TRBV4-3	TRBJ2-1	CASSQEVGEGLNEQFF
TRBV11-3	TRBJ1-5	CASSPEGNQPQHF
TRBV7-9	TRBJ1-4	CASSPPSGKLFF
TRBV5-1	TRBJ1-3	CASSLASGTALSSGNTIYF
TRBV29-1	TRBJ1-1	CSVEDRGRDTEAFF
TRBV5-1	TRBJ2-5	CASSSARTGQETQYF
TRBV15	TRBJ1-6	CATSRDRGINSPLHF
TRBV19	TRBJ2-1	CASSIRPVAGGYNEQFF
TRBV18	TRBJ1-2	CASSPKDRGDYGYTF
TRBV27	TRBJ1-2	CASSLREAYGYTF
TRBV27	TRBJ2-7	CASSLSAGGEQYF
TRBV6-1	TRBJ2-5	CASIRPGQETQYF
TRBV6-1	TRBJ1-2	CASSSLGTGVNGYTF
TRBV7-2	TRBJ1-2	CASSLGTTNYGYTF
TRBV6-4	TRBJ2-2	CASSDSGPGTRNTGELFF
TRBV19	TRBJ1-1	CASSEQGGGTEAFF
TRBV15	TRBJ1-1	CATSSAIQGRTEAFF
TRBV6-5	TRBJ1-5	CASSYEVNQPQHF
TRBV19	TRBJ1-2	CASTPATGFGYTF
TRBV7-9	TRBJ2-7	CASSQVGEQYF
TRBV5-4	TRBJ1-2	CASSLGTGVGYTF
TRBV7-9	TRBJ2-7	CASSLVGGGVYEQYF
TRBV4-1	TRBJ1-4	CASSQGDRVDEKLFF
TRBV11-2	TRBJ1-4	CASSALASNEKLFF